This T cell receptor beta chain is drawn from a study of T cell responses to AZD1222 COVID-19 vaccine. General study findings and limits: All repertoire sampling was performed exclusively after the peak T cell response. Clonal diversity may have been underestimated in mostly white British donors.

The CDR3 extends over 14 amino acids. CDR1 SEHNR and CDR2 FQNEAQ come from the germline V gene (reference sequence). Trimming stripped 1 base from V and 0 bases from J, with 4 bases between. Turning to this clone: As yet, its antigen is unknown.

Generated by immunoSEQ multiplex PCR, the TCRdb table keeps only in-frame clones and is missing some. The data show roughly 150,000 clones, 85% to 90% seen once. This TCR was sampled from an adult who received the AZD1222 COVID-19 vaccine. V and J are TRBV7-9 and TRBJ1-3; D is uncertain. Sample: peripheral blood, taken 28 days after the second AZD1222 dose. CDR3 amino acids: CASSLGDSGNTIYF. For the CDR3, the DNA is TGTGCCAGCAGCTTAGGTGACTCTGGAAACACCATATATTTT.